The 30 T cell receptor beta chains below come from one sample, sequenced in a study of identical twins (dated by TCRdb to the mid-2010s). To prepare the library, 5' RACE was applied. Reads for this sample came from an Illumina HiSeq 2000. Using fastp at Q25 and MiXCR, TCRdb reprocessed the public reads and kept productive beta chains. Rows with one shared CDR3 protein collapse into an entry with the most common genes and DNA. The table for this sample lists a few hundred thousand distinct CDR3 sequences; 20% to 25% of them were counted only once. Around 3% of the sample belongs to the ten largest clones. This sample was also put to use in a study of T cells expressing NK-cell markers.

The material sequenced was CD4+ T cells sorted from blood. The receptors were gathered from a woman under 30 in good health.

There are a few counts of this clonotype. J is TRBJ2-7 and V is TRBV29-1; tentatively, D is TRBD2 (5 bases). CDR3 length: 13 residues. Germline loops: CDR1 SQVTM, CDR2 ANQGSEA. Trimming took off 6 bases at V and 2 bases at J, with 14 bases between the two ends. CDR3 bases: TGCAGCGTGGGCCGTGGAGGTGCCTACGAGCAGTACTTC. Translating it yields CSVGRGGAYEQYF.

This clonotype has more than one count but fewer than ten. The chain recombines TRBV5-1 with TRBJ2-2; D not certain. The CDR3 is made up of 11 amino acids. V lost 1 base and J lost 10, with 5 bases in between. Looked up from germline, CDR1 is SGHRS and CDR2 is YFSETQ. CDR3 sequence reads: CASSLLTELFF. Here the CDR3 DNA reads TGCGCCAGCAGCTTGCTAACGGAGCTGTTTTTT.

This chain joins TRBV20-1 and TRBJ2-3, with 7 positions matching TRBD1. CDR3 length: 13 amino acids. The J segment lost 1 base and the V segment lost 5 bases, leaving 3 bases of the junction unmatched. Per germline, CDR1 DFQATT and CDR2 SNEGSKA (reference sequence). CDR3 sequence (DNA): TGCAGTGCTGAGGACAGGCGCACAGATACGCAGTATTTT. Translating it yields CSAEDRRTDTQYF.

This clonotype came up once. The chain links TRBV7-6 to TRBJ2-2; D is uncertain. The germline V gene encodes CDR1 SGHVS and CDR2 FNYEAQ. The CDR3 is 15 residues long. V lost 4 bases and J 1 base, leaving 10 bases between the germline ends. The CDR3 region is CASSSMYRNTGELFF. For the CDR3, the DNA is TGTGCCAGCAGCTCCATGTACAGGAACACCGGGGAGCTGTTTTTT. The variable domain in full, completed from reference TRBV7-6 and TRBJ2-2, reads GAGVSQSPRYKVTKRGQDVALRCDPISGHVSLYWYRQALGQGPEFLTYFNYEAQQDKSGLPNDRFSAERPEGSISTLTIQRTEQRDSAMYRCASSSMYRNTGELFFGEGSRLTVL.

The chain joins TRBV20-1 to TRBJ2-3; D is ambiguous. The CDR3 has 14 amino acids. Looked up from germline, CDR1 is DFQATT and CDR2 is SNEGSKA (reference sequence). Trimming stripped 6 bases from V and 0 bases from J, with 13 bases between. CDR3 residues: CSARYSRSTDTQYF. The CDR3 region has the DNA TGCAGTGCCCGCTACTCGCGGAGCACAGATACGCAGTATTTT.

This clonotype was recorded a few times. The chain joins TRBV18 to TRBJ2-5; D not resolved. The CDR3 is made up of 13 amino acids. CDR1 KGHSH and CDR2 LQKENI come from the germline V gene. Trimming cost V 3 bases and J 2 bases, with 7 bases left between them. DNA for the CDR3: TGTGCCAGCTCACCGGTAATTCAAGAGACCCAGTACTTC. This sequence encodes CASSPVIQETQYF.

A few counts support this clonotype. The chain carries TRBV5-6 and TRBJ1-5; 8 positions agree with TRBD1. The CDR3 is made up of 15 amino acids. CDR1 and CDR2 from the germline V gene are SGHDT and YYEEEE. V shed 0 bases, J shed 7 bases, and the junction held 6 bases outside the gene matches. The CDR3 spells CASSLDGQGGQPQHF. CDR3 coding DNA: TGTGCCAGCAGCTTGGACGGACAGGGAGGGCAGCCCCAGCATTTT.

The V and J genes are TRBV5-1 and TRBJ1-5; a possible D gene is TRBD1 (5 bases). This CDR3 comprises 16 residues. Germline assignment: CDR1 SGHRS and CDR2 YFSETQ. V was shortened by 4 bases and J by 5 bases, with 19 bases between the two germline ends. Here the CDR3 reads CASSAHPMGEDQPQHF. The DNA of the CDR3 is TGCGCCAGCAGCGCCCACCCGATGGGGGAGGATCAGCCCCAGCATTTT.

This clonotype was seen more than once but under ten times. The J gene is TRBJ2-2, the V gene TRBV11-2, with D perhaps given as TRBD1 or TRBD2 (5 bases each). Germline V gene sequence: CDR1 SGHAT, CDR2 FQNNGV. Trimming stripped 3 bases from V and 3 bases from J, with 23 bases between. The CDR3 has 19 amino acids. CDR3 residues: CASSFRFRPGRYYTGELFF. CDR3 nucleotide sequence: TGTGCCAGCAGCTTTCGGTTTCGTCCGGGACGGTATTACACCGGGGAGCTGTTTTTT. The full variable domain, its missing parts supplied by reference TRBV11-2 and TRBJ2-2, is EAGVAQSPRYKIIEKRQSVAFWCNPISGHATLYWYQQILGQGPKLLIQFQNNGVVDDSQLPKDRFSAERLKGVDSTLKIQPAKLEDSAVYLCASSFRFRPGRYYTGELFFGEGSRLTVL.

This clonotype came up a few times. V usage is TRBV11-2 and J usage is TRBJ2-1; 7 nucleotides agree with TRBD1. This CDR3 is 14 amino acids long. The V segment lost 4 bases and the J segment 5 bases; nucleotides outside the gene matches: 5. Germline V lookup: CDR1 SGHAT, CDR2 FQNNGV. The CDR3 is CASSYRDSNNEQFF. Written as DNA, the CDR3 is TGTGCCAGCAGCTACCGGGACAGCAACAATGAGCAGTTCTTC.

The sample holds many counts of this clonotype. Its ends do not fully match the called genes, so a read error is possible. The rearrangement uses TRBV5-1 and TRBJ1-3; weak D call: TRBD1 (6 bases). CDR1 and CDR2 from the germline V gene are SGHRS and YFSETQ. The CDR3 runs to 14 residues. CDR3 bases: TGTGCCAGCAGCTTACAGGGTTCTGGAAACACCATATATTTT. Translating it yields CASSLQGSGNTIYF.

DNA of the CDR3: TGTGCCAGCAGCTCACAGAACCTAGACAGCTATGGCTACACCTTC. Translating it yields CASSSQNLDSYGYTF. V gene TRBV5-4 combines with J gene TRBJ1-2; tentative D call: TRBD1 (5 bases). Germline V gene sequence: CDR1 SGHNT, CDR2 YYREEE (reference sequence). V shed 3 bases and J shed 4 bases, with 16 bases lying between them. The CDR3 totals 15 residues.

This clonotype was seen a few times. The CDR3 coding sequence is TGCAGTGCTAAAAGGGAAAGGGAAAAACTGTTTTTT. This translates into CSAKREREKLFF. V is TRBV20-1 and J is TRBJ1-4; no clear D. The germline V gene has CDR1 DFQATT and CDR2 SNEGSKA (reference sequence). The CDR3 runs 12 residues. With 4 bases removed from V and 8 bases from J, the gap between germline ends came to 11 bases.

This chain connects TRBV7-2 to TRBJ2-5, with D perhaps assigned TRBD1 or TRBD2 (5 bases each). CDR1 is SGHTA, CDR2 FQGNSA, per germline. This CDR3 region has 14 residues. V lost 5 bases and J lost 1, with 11 bases in between. CDR3 residues: CASSQPGPQETQYF. CDR3 DNA: TGTGCCAGCAGCCAACCGGGACCCCAAGAGACCCAGTACTTC.

The chain recombines TRBV20-1 with TRBJ1-2, with no clear D. CDR1 DFQATT and CDR2 SNEGSKA come from the germline V gene (reference sequence). CDR3 length: 16 residues. The germline V and J ends were trimmed by 0 bases and 4 bases, with 18 bases remaining between them. The CDR3 sequence is CSARDPGLVRAYGYTF. The DNA of the CDR3 is TGCAGTGCTAGAGATCCGGGGTTAGTGAGGGCCTATGGCTACACCTTC.

The chain joins TRBV12-3 or TRBV12-4 to TRBJ1-1; D might be TRBD1 (5 bases). The CDR3 sequence is 12 residues long. V was clipped by 3 bases and J by 8 bases, with 10 bases between them. CDR3 coding DNA: TGTGCCAGCAGTTTCAAGGGGACGGAAGCTTTCTTT. Translating gives CASSFKGTEAFF.

The rearrangement joins TRBV6-1 to TRBJ2-6; unclear D gene. CDR3 length: 15 amino acids. V lost 6 bases and J lost 0, with 9 bases in between. Germline V gene data show CDR1 as MNHNS and CDR2 as SASEGT. The CDR3 bases are TGTGCCAGCAGGACATTGGGCTCTGGGGCCAACGTCCTGACTTTC. Translating gives CASRTLGSGANVLTF.

This clonotype was counted between two and nine times. The chain combines TRBV12-3 or TRBV12-4 with TRBJ2-1, with 11 bases fitting TRBD2. This CDR3 is built from 15 residues. J was trimmed by 3 bases and V by 6 bases; bases with no gene match: 4. The CDR3 coding sequence is TGTGCCAGCAGGGGGACTAGCGGTAGCTACAATGAGCAGTTCTTC. Its protein product is CASRGTSGSYNEQFF.

This clonotype was observed a handful of times. The chain recombines TRBV3-1 with TRBJ2-1; TRBD2 matches at 9 bases. This CDR3 comprises 15 residues. Unmatched junction bases numbered 5, after V lost 4 bases and J lost 4 bases. CDR1 and CDR2 (germline): LGHDT, YNNKEL (reference sequence). The CDR3 reads CASSLSGRPYNEQFF. The CDR3 DNA is TGTGCCAGCAGCCTAAGCGGGAGGCCTTACAATGAGCAGTTCTTC.

The rearrangement joins TRBV7-8 to TRBJ1-4; D ambiguous. Germline values: CDR1 SGHVS, CDR2 FQNEAQ. The V and J ends lost 1 base and 10 bases respectively, with 13 bases between them. The CDR3 contains 14 residues. The CDR3 region has the DNA TGTGCCAGCAGCTTAGAGGGTCAGGAGGGAAAACTGTTTTTT. Encoded protein: CASSLEGQEGKLFF.

The chain joins TRBV25-1 to TRBJ2-1, with D perhaps TRBD1 or TRBD2 (5 bases each). CDR1 is MGHDK, CDR2 SYGVNS, per germline. The CDR3 runs 14 residues. Trimming removed 3 bases at V and 6 bases at J, with 12 bases between. The CDR3 loop reads CASSEYRDRNEQFF. For the CDR3, the DNA is TGTGCCAGCAGTGAGTACCGGGACCGCAATGAGCAGTTCTTC.

This sequence joins TRBV7-2 and TRBJ2-2, with D possibly matching TRBD1 (5 bases). This CDR3 spans 14 amino acids. Germline CDR1 and CDR2: SGHTA and FQGNSA. V gave up 6 bases and J gave up 1 base, with 9 bases separating them. The CDR3 loop reads CASREQVNTGELFF. In DNA form, the CDR3 reads TGTGCCAGCAGGGAACAGGTGAACACCGGGGAGCTGTTTTTT. The variable domain in full, with the rest retrieved from reference TRBV7-2 and TRBJ2-2, is GAGVSQSPSNKVTEKGKDVELRCDPISGHTALYWYRQSLGQGLEFLIYFQGNSAPDKSGLPSDRFSAERTGGSVSTLTIQRTQQEDSAVYLCASREQVNTGELFFGEGSRLTVL.

This clonotype has only a few counts. The chain links TRBV24-1 to TRBJ2-3, with TRBD1 matching 10 bases. J lost 4 bases, V lost 5 bases, and 5 bases had no gene match. Per the germline V gene, CDR1 is KGHDR and CDR2 is SFDVKD. This CDR3 contains 15 residues. Here the CDR3 reads CATSARDRGSDTQYF. The DNA for the CDR3 is TGTGCCACCAGTGCTCGGGACAGGGGCTCAGATACGCAGTATTTT.

This clonotype showed up just a few times. This chain connects TRBV6-1 to TRBJ2-6, with 10 bases identical to TRBD1. CDR3 length equals 18 residues. The junction had 8 bases not matched to a gene; V was cut back by 6 bases and J by 0 bases. Germline values: CDR1 MNHNS, CDR2 SASEGT. CDR3 DNA sequence: TGTGCCAGCAGCCATAGACAGGGGGCAAGCTCTGGGGCCAACGTCCTGACTTTC. It yields the protein CASSHRQGASSGANVLTF.

A few counts support this clonotype. The V call is TRBV6-2 or TRBV6-3, the J call TRBJ2-1; D may be TRBD1 or TRBD2 (5 bases each). Germline assignment: CDR1 MNHEY and CDR2 SVGEGT. The CDR3 runs 15 residues. Trimming removed 6 bases from V and 3 bases from J, with 15 bases in between. CDR3 residues: CASSLGALDYNEQFF. Written as DNA, the CDR3 is TGTGCCAGCAGCCTCGGGGCTCTCGACTACAATGAGCAGTTCTTC.

The rearrangement joins TRBV12-3 or TRBV12-4 to TRBJ2-5, with 7 bases aligning to TRBD1. The CDR3 contains 15 residues. Trimming took 6 bases from V and 2 from J; bases not matched to a gene: 9. In nucleotides, the CDR3 is TGTGCCAGCAGCCCCCCCGGCAGGGGGCAAGAGACCCAGTACTTC. Its protein is CASSPPGRGQETQYF.

The chain uses TRBV18 and TRBJ1-2; D is ambiguous. The CDR3 runs 17 residues. The germline gives CDR1 KGHSH, CDR2 LQKENI. Trimming stripped 3 bases from V and 4 bases from J, with 21 bases between. The CDR3 DNA reads as TGTGCCAGCTCACCCCAGCAAGCAGGAACTTCCTTCTATGGCTACACCTTC. It specifies CASSPQQAGTSFYGYTF. The complete variable domain, with remaining parts taken from reference TRBV18 and TRBJ1-2, reads NAGVMQNPRHLVRRRGQEARLRCSPMKGHSHVYWYRQLPEEGLKFMVYLQKENIIDESGMPKERFSAEFPKEGPSILRIQQVVRGDSAAYFCASSPQQAGTSFYGYTFGSGTRLTVV.

This clonotype was detected a few times. The V gene is TRBV2, the J gene TRBJ1-1; TRBD1 matches 10 bases. The CDR3 runs 14 residues. V was pared by 5 bases and J by 7 bases, with 7 bases of the junction left unmatched. Germline CDR1 and CDR2: SNHLY and FYNNEI. CDR3 region: CASSPGTGEREAFF. The CDR3 DNA follows: TGTGCCAGCAGTCCTGGGACAGGGGAACGTGAAGCTTTCTTT.

This clonotype was seen a few times. The rearrangement joins TRBV20-1 to TRBJ1-1; 7 bases line up with TRBD1. CDR3 length: 14 residues. Germline CDR1 DFQATT, CDR2 SNEGSKA (reference sequence). With V trimmed by 6 bases and J by 3 bases, 10 bases remained unmatched. This CDR3 reads CSAHNRGLDTEAFF. The CDR3 DNA sequence: TGCAGTGCCCACAACAGGGGATTAGACACTGAAGCTTTCTTT.

This clonotype was seen a handful of times. The CDR3 DNA is TGTGCCAGCAGTGCTAGCGGGAGTGTCAGCACCGGGGAGCTGTTTTTT. Protein: CASSASGSVSTGELFF. V and J are TRBV12-3 or TRBV12-4 and TRBJ2-2, with 10 positions matching TRBD2. V gave up 5 bases and J gave up 4 bases; unmatched junction bases: 7. CDR3 size: 16 residues.